The 9 T cell receptor beta chains below come from one sample, sequenced in a study of T-cell memory formation after mild COVID-19. One entry per CDR3 protein, called by TCRdb with MiXCR from the 5' RACE reads. This sample has under 300,000 distinct CDR3 sequences; over 7% occur once, and the top ten carry around a fifth. Sequencing was performed on PBMCs or a T cell subset sorted from them (not recorded which). These receptors were taken from a man between 18 and 35 years old who had mild COVID-19 (a few samples of this study predate the infection). Cell type and time point are not known.

CDR3 coding DNA: TGTGCCAGTAGTATAGGCGTACGGGAAAACATTCAGTACTTC. Encoded protein: CASSIGVRENIQYF. V gene TRBV19 combines with J gene TRBJ2-4; D gene ambiguous. Germline values: CDR1 LNHDA, CDR2 SQIVND (reference sequence). Trimming stripped 1 base from V and 5 bases from J, with 9 bases between. The CDR3 extends over 14 amino acids.

This clonotype was seen repeatedly, ten times or more. This chain connects TRBV5-1 to TRBJ2-7, with D unresolved. Trimming stripped 1 base from V and 6 bases from J, with 11 bases between. The CDR3 has 13 amino acids. Germline CDR1 and CDR2: SGHRS and YFSETQ. Here the CDR3 DNA reads TGCGCCAGCAGCTTGCTAAGTGCTACCGAGCAGTACGTC. Translating gives CASSLLSATEQYV.

The chain combines TRBV7-8 with TRBJ2-5; D unclear. The germline CDR1 and CDR2 sequences are SGHVS and FQNEAQ. V dropped 5 bases and J dropped 4 bases, with 11 bases sitting between them. The CDR3 totals 13 residues. CDR3 protein: CASSPQTGETQYF. The CDR3 DNA sequence: TGTGCCAGCAGCCCCCAGACGGGAGAGACCCAGTACTTC.

The J gene is TRBJ1-1, the V gene TRBV18, with 7 bases aligning to TRBD1. This CDR3 region has 15 residues. The J segment lost 7 bases and the V segment lost 3 bases, leaving 11 bases of the junction unmatched. CDR1 KGHSH and CDR2 LQKENI come from the germline V gene. The CDR3 DNA sequence: TGTGCCAGCTCACCTGGCGTTAGGACAGGAAGTGAAGCTTTCTTT. This sequence encodes CASSPGVRTGSEAFF.

V and J are TRBV12-3 or TRBV12-4 and TRBJ2-3; D uncertain. Trimming removed 6 bases at V and 2 bases at J, with 15 bases between. This CDR3 spans 15 amino acids. The CDR3, as DNA: TGTGCCAGCAGACAACGGACCGACTCCACAGATACGCAGTATTTT. This encodes CASRQRTDSTDTQYF.

This clonotype was seen at least ten times. The genes are TRBV3-1 and TRBJ1-6, with D uncertain. V was shortened by 1 base and J by 6 bases, with 16 bases between the two germline ends. The CDR3 is 17 residues long. The germline V gene has CDR1 LGHDT and CDR2 YNNKEL (reference sequence). In DNA form, the CDR3 reads TGTGCCAGCAGCCAAGGAATCCCCCAGATTTTTAATTCACCCCTCCACTTT. Amino acid sequence: CASSQGIPQIFNSPLHF.

The chain is built from TRBV18 and TRBJ2-5, with D maybe TRBD1 (6 bases). Trimming cost V 3 bases and J 1 base, with 9 bases left between them. This CDR3 contains 14 residues. The germline CDR1 and CDR2 sequences are KGHSH and LQKENI. The CDR3 DNA sequence: TGTGCCAGCTCACCGGTGGACAGCCAAGAGACCCAGTACTTC. Translated: CASSPVDSQETQYF.

This clonotype was recorded at least ten times. V usage is TRBV7-2 and J usage is TRBJ1-5; D not certain. The CDR3 totals 16 residues. Germline V gives CDR1 SGHTA, CDR2 FQGNSA. V lost 1 base, J lost 1 base, and 11 bases lay in between. The CDR3 nucleotides are TGTGCCAGCAGCTTAGGAGGAGGGAGGAGCAATCAGCCCCAGCATTTT. Translating it yields CASSLGGGRSNQPQHF. The entire variable domain, with the rest obtained from reference TRBV7-2 and TRBJ1-5, is as follows: GAGVSQSPSNKVTEKGKDVELRCDPISGHTALYWYRQSLGQGLEFLIYFQGNSAPDKSGLPSDRFSAERTGGSVSTLTIQRTQQEDSAVYLCASSLGGGRSNQPQHFGDGTRLSIL.

This rearrangement joins TRBV12-3 or TRBV12-4 to TRBJ1-4; a weak D match, TRBD1 (6 bases). CDR3 length equals 13 residues. V was clipped by 6 bases and J by 8 bases, with 13 bases between them. The CDR3 loop reads CASRGAAWEKLFF. DNA of the CDR3: TGTGCCAGCAGGGGGGCAGCCTGGGAAAAACTGTTTTTT.